This TCR beta chain was obtained from a study of CD8 T cells in ankylosing spondylitis. The authors made TCR beta libraries by quantitative 5'-RACE with molecular barcodes. Via MiXCR, TCRdb re-called the 5' RACE reads, giving one row per CDR3 protein. This table holds about 390,000 distinct CDR3 sequences, 20% to 25% found once. There are 16 residues in the CDR3. Germline V gene sequence: CDR1 MNHEY, CDR2 SVGAGI. With 3 bases clipped from V and 3 bases from J, the junction kept 11 bases outside the gene matches. Study-wide results and limits: There was a TCR beta motif, made of eight highly homologous variants, that appeared characteristic of ankylosing spondylitis blood.

This clonotype turned up a few times. The target antigen is unknown. The sequence derives from a male donor with ankylosing spondylitis. The V call is TRBV6-5, the J call TRBJ2-7; 7 bases line up with TRBD1. The sequenced material came from blood, either unsorted or a sorted T cell fraction (not recorded which). CDR3 nucleotide sequence: TGTGCCAGCAGTTATCCCCGACAAGGGGGCAACTACGAGCAGTACTTC. Residues: CASSYPRQGGNYEQYF.